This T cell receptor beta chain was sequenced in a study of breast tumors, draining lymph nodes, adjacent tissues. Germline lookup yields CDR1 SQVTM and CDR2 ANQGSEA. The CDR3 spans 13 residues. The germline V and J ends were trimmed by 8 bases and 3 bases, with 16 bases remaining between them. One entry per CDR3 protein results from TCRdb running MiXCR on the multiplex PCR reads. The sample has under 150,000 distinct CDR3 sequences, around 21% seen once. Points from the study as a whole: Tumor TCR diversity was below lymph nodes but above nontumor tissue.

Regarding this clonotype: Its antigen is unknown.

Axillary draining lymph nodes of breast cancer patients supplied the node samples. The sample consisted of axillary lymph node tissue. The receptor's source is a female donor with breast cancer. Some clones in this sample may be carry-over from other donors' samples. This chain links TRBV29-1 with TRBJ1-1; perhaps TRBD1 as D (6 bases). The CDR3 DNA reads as TGCAGCTTTAGACAGGCACGGGACACTGAAGCTTTCTTT. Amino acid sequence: CSFRQARDTEAFF.